These T cell receptor beta chains were read from a single sample in a study of OX40 agonist ivuxolimab in advanced cancers. Generated by immunoSEQ multiplex PCR, the TCRdb table keeps only in-frame clones and is missing some. The sample lists about 42,000 clones; approximately 90% were seen once. The starting material was CD4+ or CD8+ T cells sorted from blood, obtained in a trial of the OX40 agonist ivuxolimab. All receptors derive from an adult with an advanced solid tumor such as melanoma, head and neck, liver or kidney cancer. The CDR3 runs from the conserved cysteine through the conserved F or W. Each record gives: D gene, J gene, V gene, clone size, CDR3 DNA, CDR3 protein. The D gene is left open where the match is weak. The listing skips clone size in some rows; elsewhere it reads once, few, many or a size class.

D: -; J: TRBJ2-6; V: TRBV14; size: -; DNA: TGTGCCAGCAGCCAGCAGATCTCTGGGGCCAACGTCCTGACTTTC; CDR3: CASSQQISGANVLTF
D: -; J: TRBJ2-3; V: TRBV6-4; size: -; DNA: TGTGCCAGCAGTGACTCAAACAGGGGAGGAGATACGCAGTATTTT; CDR3: CASSDSNRGGDTQYF
D: -; J: TRBJ1-5; V: TRBV5-8; size: -; DNA: TGTGCCAGCCGGGGGTTTAGCAATCAGCCCCAGCATTTT; CDR3: CASRGFSNQPQHF
D: TRBD1; J: TRBJ1-2; V: TRBV18; size: -; DNA: TGTGCCAGCTCACCACCGAAAGGGACAGTCGGATCGGGCGGCTACACCTTC; CDR3: CASSPPKGTVGSGGYTF
D: -; J: TRBJ1-4; V: TRBV28; size: -; DNA: TGTGCCAGCAGTTTATATGGGCGGGGAAGGACTAATGAAAAACTGTTTTTT; CDR3: CASSLYGRGRTNEKLFF
D: -; J: TRBJ1-1; V: TRBV5-1; size: -; DNA: TGCGCCACCAGATATCAGGTCACGAACACTGAAGCTTTCTTT; CDR3: CATRYQVTNTEAFF
D: TRBD1; J: TRBJ2-3; V: TRBV2; size: few; DNA: TGTGCCAGCAGTCGTGACAGGGGAACAGATACGCAGTATTTT; CDR3: CASSRDRGTDTQYF
D: TRBD2; J: TRBJ2-7; V: TRBV5-4; size: -; DNA: TGTGCCAGCAGCCCAAGTACGGGGGGATCCTACGAGCAGTACTTC; CDR3: CASSPSTGGSYEQYF
D: TRBD2; J: TRBJ2-1; V: TRBV2; size: -; DNA: TGTGCCAGCAGGCACGGGACTAGCGGTCACAATGAGCAGTTCTTC; CDR3: CASRHGTSGHNEQFF
D: TRBD1; J: TRBJ1-1; V: TRBV27; size: -; DNA: TGTGCCAGCAGTCTGACAGGGGGCCGGTATATAGCTTTCTTT; CDR3: CASSLTGGRYIAFF
D: -; J: TRBJ2-5; V: TRBV15; size: -; DNA: TGTGCCACCAGCAGAGATTTGGGGGAGACCCAGTACTTC; CDR3: CATSRDLGETQYF
D: -; J: TRBJ2-7; V: TRBV7-2; size: -; DNA: TGTGCCAGCAGCTTGACGTTTCCAACAGGGAGGGGTTACGAGCAGTACTTC; CDR3: CASSLTFPTGRGYEQYF
D: -; J: TRBJ1-2; V: TRBV5-5; size: few; DNA: TGTGCCAGCAGCTTGGGGGGGACTGCTAACTATGGCTACACCTTC; CDR3: CASSLGGTANYGYTF
D: -; J: TRBJ1-1; V: TRBV12-5; size: -; DNA: TGTGCTAGTGGTTTGACCGTCACCGGGGCAGCAAGTACTGAAGCTTTCTTT; CDR3: CASGLTVTGAASTEAFF
D: TRBD1; J: TRBJ2-3; V: TRBV28; size: few; DNA: TGTGCCAGCAGGATTCGACAGGGTCAGACAGATACGCAGTATTTT; CDR3: CASRIRQGQTDTQYF
D: TRBD1; J: TRBJ2-6; V: TRBV7-2; size: -; DNA: TGTGCCAGCAGCTCGAGACAGGGAAAAGAGTCTGGGGCCAACGTCCTGACTTTC; CDR3: CASSSRQGKESGANVLTF
D: TRBD2; J: TRBJ2-3; V: TRBV18; size: -; DNA: TGTGCCAGCTCGCCTGGACTAGCGGAGATGCCGCAGTATTTT; CDR3: CASSPGLAEMPQYF
D: -; J: TRBJ1-2; V: TRBV7-2; size: once; DNA: TGTGCCAGCAGCTTAGTACGTAACTATGGCTACACCTTC; CDR3: CASSLVRNYGYTF
D: TRBD2; J: TRBJ2-3; V: TRBV10-3; size: -; DNA: TGTGCCATCAGTGACATAGGGACTAGCGTAACAGATACGCAGTATTTT; CDR3: CAISDIGTSVTDTQYF
D: -; J: TRBJ2-1; V: TRBV9; size: -; DNA: TGTGCCAGCAGCGTAGGGTTGAGCTCCTACAATGAGCAGTTCTTC; CDR3: CASSVGLSSYNEQFF
D: -; J: TRBJ1-3; V: TRBV11-2; size: -; DNA: TGTGCCAGCAGCTTCCTGACAGGTCGTGCTGGAAACACCATATATTTT; CDR3: CASSFLTGRAGNTIYF
D: -; J: TRBJ1-1; V: TRBV28; size: -; DNA: TGTGCCAGCAGTTTTATAGGCGGTCGGGCTGAAGCTTTCTTT; CDR3: CASSFIGGRAEAFF
D: TRBD2; J: TRBJ2-2; V: TRBV25-1; size: -; DNA: TGTGCCAGCAGTGAATATACCCTAGCGGGAGCCACCGGGGAGCTGTTTTTT; CDR3: CASSEYTLAGATGELFF
D: -; J: TRBJ2-7; V: TRBV5-1; size: -; DNA: TGCGCCAGCAGCCCAACGGGGTATGAGCAGTACTTC; CDR3: CASSPTGYEQYF
D: -; J: TRBJ2-4; V: TRBV5-1; size: few; DNA: TGCGCCAGCAGCACGGGCCATCCCCAAAAAAACATTCAGTACTTC; CDR3: CASSTGHPQKNIQYF
D: TRBD2; J: TRBJ2-1; V: TRBV4-2; size: -; DNA: TGTGCCAGCAGCCAAGATAGGGGACTACCGTCCAATGAGCAGTTCTTC; CDR3: CASSQDRGLPSNEQFF
D: TRBD1; J: TRBJ1-1; V: TRBV27; size: -; DNA: TGTGCCAGCAGCCTCATTTGGACAGGCCTGGGGACTGAAGCTTTCTTT; CDR3: CASSLIWTGLGTEAFF
D: -; J: TRBJ2-7; V: TRBV7-9; size: -; DNA: TGTGCCAGCAGCTTATATGGACCCGCCGGGGAGCAGTACTTC; CDR3: CASSLYGPAGEQYF
D: -; J: TRBJ2-7; V: TRBV4-2; size: -; DNA: TGTGCCAGCGGCCAACCCCCGACTAGATTTGCCTACGAGCAGTACTTC; CDR3: CASGQPPTRFAYEQYF
D: TRBD1; J: TRBJ1-5; V: TRBV19; size: -; DNA: TGTGCCAGTAGTTCAAGGACAGGGGATTCCTATCAGCCCCAGCATTTT; CDR3: CASSSRTGDSYQPQHF
D: -; J: TRBJ2-1; V: TRBV5-4; size: -; DNA: TGTGCCAGCAGCTTTGGCGTCAGGTCGGACAATGAGCAGTTCTTC; CDR3: CASSFGVRSDNEQFF
D: -; J: TRBJ1-1; V: TRBV18; size: -; DNA: TGTGCCAGCTCCCCCGGGACACTGAACACTGAAGCTTTCTTT; CDR3: CASSPGTLNTEAFF
D: -; J: TRBJ2-4; V: TRBV5-6; size: -; DNA: TGTGCCAGCAGCTTGAGTTCCGAACTAGCCAAAAACATTCAGTACTTC; CDR3: CASSLSSELAKNIQYF
D: -; J: TRBJ2-1; V: TRBV2; size: -; DNA: TGTGCCAGCAGTGGCGGGACAAACTCCTACAATGAGCAGTTCTTC; CDR3: CASSGGTNSYNEQFF
D: -; J: TRBJ2-3; V: TRBV27; size: -; DNA: TGTGCCAGCAGTTTATTCCCCGGGTGGGCGCAGTATTTT; CDR3: CASSLFPGWAQYF
D: -; J: TRBJ1-6; V: TRBV27; size: -; DNA: TGTGCCAGCAGTTTAGCGGGGGGACGCCTTTATAATTCACCCCTCCACTTT; CDR3: CASSLAGGRLYNSPLHF
D: -; J: TRBJ1-3; V: TRBV18; size: -; DNA: TGTGCCAGCTCACTTACACTGCCGGGGCCGCAAAACTCCGGAAACACCATATATTTT; CDR3: CASSLTLPGPQNSGNTIYF
D: TRBD1; J: TRBJ2-1; V: TRBV10-3; size: -; DNA: TGTGCCATCAGTGAGTCCGGCAGGGGGCGCGGAGGTATTTCGTACAATGAGCAGTTCTTC; CDR3: CAISESGRGRGGISYNEQFF
D: TRBD1; J: TRBJ2-7; V: TRBV5-1; size: -; DNA: TGCGCCAGTAAGACCGGGACAGGGAACTACGAGCAGTACTTC; CDR3: CASKTGTGNYEQYF
D: -; J: TRBJ2-3; V: TRBV19; size: -; DNA: TGTGCCAGTAGCCCTGAGACAGCACCGTCCACAGATACGCAGTATTTT; CDR3: CASSPETAPSTDTQYF
D: TRBD1; J: TRBJ2-3; V: TRBV5-1; size: once; DNA: TGCGCCAGCAGCCCAACGACAGGGTCCGATACGCAGTATTTT; CDR3: CASSPTTGSDTQYF
D: TRBD2; J: TRBJ2-5; V: TRBV14; size: -; DNA: TGTGCCAGCAGCCAAGGACTCCTAGCGGGAGGCAAAGAGACCCAGTACTTC; CDR3: CASSQGLLAGGKETQYF
D: TRBD1; J: TRBJ2-3; V: TRBV18; size: -; DNA: TGTGCCAGCTCCAAGGACAGGGGGAACACAGATACGCAGTATTTT; CDR3: CASSKDRGNTDTQYF
D: -; J: TRBJ2-7; V: TRBV6-5; size: -; DNA: TGTGCCAGCAGTTACTCAGGGGGTGGATTCTACGAGCAGTACTTC; CDR3: CASSYSGGGFYEQYF
D: -; J: TRBJ1-5; V: TRBV5-6; size: -; DNA: TGTGCCAGCAGCTTTTATGAGGGACTGAGCAATCAGCCCCAGCATTTT; CDR3: CASSFYEGLSNQPQHF
D: -; J: TRBJ2-7; V: TRBV10-3; size: -; DNA: TGTGCCATCAGTGCCCAGGGGTTCATAAGCTCCTACGAGCAGTACTTC; CDR3: CAISAQGFISSYEQYF
D: -; J: TRBJ1-4; V: TRBV27; size: -; DNA: TGTGCCAGCAGTCGCCGACCGACAGGTGGAGAAAAACTGTTTTTT; CDR3: CASSRRPTGGEKLFF
D: TRBD1; J: TRBJ2-2; V: TRBV27; size: -; DNA: TGTGCCAGCAGTGCCCGACAGGGGACGACGAACACCGGGGAGCTGTTTTTT; CDR3: CASSARQGTTNTGELFF
D: -; J: TRBJ2-2; V: TRBV5-1; size: medium-sized; DNA: TGCGCCAGCAGCTTTGCGGGGACCGGGGAGCTGTTTTTT; CDR3: CASSFAGTGELFF
D: -; J: TRBJ2-3; V: TRBV19; size: -; DNA: TGTGCCAGTAGCTCCCCCGGGTCTAGCACAGATACGCAGTATTTT; CDR3: CASSSPGSSTDTQYF
D: -; J: TRBJ2-7; V: TRBV2; size: -; DNA: TGTGCCAGCAGCCGACAGGTCCCCTACGAGCAGTACTTC; CDR3: CASSRQVPYEQYF
D: -; J: TRBJ2-3; V: TRBV5-1; size: -; DNA: TGCGCCAGCCACCTGGGGCCGAACCCCACAGATACGCAGTATTTT; CDR3: CASHLGPNPTDTQYF
D: TRBD2; J: TRBJ2-7; V: TRBV5-6; size: few; DNA: TGTGCCAGCAGCTTGGCGGGCGGGAGCTCCTACGAGCAGTACTTC; CDR3: CASSLAGGSSYEQYF